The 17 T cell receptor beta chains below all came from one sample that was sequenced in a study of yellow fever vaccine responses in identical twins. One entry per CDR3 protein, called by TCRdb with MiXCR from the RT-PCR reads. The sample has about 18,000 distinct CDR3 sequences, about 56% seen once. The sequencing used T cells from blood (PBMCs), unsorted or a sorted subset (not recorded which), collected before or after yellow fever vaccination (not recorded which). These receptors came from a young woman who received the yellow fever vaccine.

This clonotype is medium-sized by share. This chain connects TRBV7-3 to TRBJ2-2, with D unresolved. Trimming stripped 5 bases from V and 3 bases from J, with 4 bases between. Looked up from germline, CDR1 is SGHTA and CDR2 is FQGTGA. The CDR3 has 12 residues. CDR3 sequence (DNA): TGTGCCAGCAGCCCCGACACCGGGGAGCTGTTTTTT. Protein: CASSPDTGELFF.

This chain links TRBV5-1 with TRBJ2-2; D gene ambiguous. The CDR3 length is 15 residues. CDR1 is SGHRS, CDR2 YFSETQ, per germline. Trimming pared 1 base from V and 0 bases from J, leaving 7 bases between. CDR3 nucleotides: TGCGCCAGCAGCTTGTTGGCGCCGAACACCGGGGAGCTGTTTTTT. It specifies CASSLLAPNTGELFF.

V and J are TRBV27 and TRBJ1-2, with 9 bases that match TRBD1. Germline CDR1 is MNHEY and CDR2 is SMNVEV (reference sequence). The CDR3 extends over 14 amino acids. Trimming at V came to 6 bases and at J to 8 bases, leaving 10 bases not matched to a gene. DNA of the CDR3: TGTGCCAGCAGCTGGGACAGGGCCACGAGAGGCTACACCTTC. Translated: CASSWDRATRGYTF.

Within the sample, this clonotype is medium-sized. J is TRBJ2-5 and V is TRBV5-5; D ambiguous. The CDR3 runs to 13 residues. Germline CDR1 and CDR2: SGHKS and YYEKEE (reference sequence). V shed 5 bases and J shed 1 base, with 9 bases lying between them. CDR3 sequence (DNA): TGTGCCAGCAGTTCCAAACCCCAAGAGACCCAGTACTTC. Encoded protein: CASSSKPQETQYF.

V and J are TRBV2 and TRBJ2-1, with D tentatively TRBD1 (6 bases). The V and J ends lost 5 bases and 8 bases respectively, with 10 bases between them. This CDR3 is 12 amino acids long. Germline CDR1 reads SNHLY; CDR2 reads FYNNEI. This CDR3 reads CASSPQGYEQFF. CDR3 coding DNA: TGTGCCAGCAGTCCCCAGGGGTATGAGCAGTTCTTC.

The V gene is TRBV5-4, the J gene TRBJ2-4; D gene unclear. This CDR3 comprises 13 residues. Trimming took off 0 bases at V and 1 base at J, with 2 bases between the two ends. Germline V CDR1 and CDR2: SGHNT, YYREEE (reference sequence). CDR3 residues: CASSLEAKNIQYF. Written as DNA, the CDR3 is TGTGCCAGCAGCTTGGAGGCCAAAAACATTCAGTACTTC.

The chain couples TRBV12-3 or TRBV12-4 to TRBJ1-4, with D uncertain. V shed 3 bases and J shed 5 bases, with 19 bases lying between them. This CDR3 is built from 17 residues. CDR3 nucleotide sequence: TGTGCCAGCAGTTTCGCCCTGTCAGGCACTTCAAATGAAAAACTGTTTTTT. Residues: CASSFALSGTSNEKLFF.

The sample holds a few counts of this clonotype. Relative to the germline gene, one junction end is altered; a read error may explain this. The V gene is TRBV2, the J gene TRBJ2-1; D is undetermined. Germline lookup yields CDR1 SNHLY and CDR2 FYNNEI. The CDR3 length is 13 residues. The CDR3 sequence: CARSESTAYEQFF. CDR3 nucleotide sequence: TGTGCCAGAAGTGAATCCACCGCTTATGAGCAGTTCTTC. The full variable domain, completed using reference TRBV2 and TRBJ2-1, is EPEVTQTPSHQVTQMGQEVILRCVPISNHLYFYWYRQILGQKVEFLVSFYNNEISEKSEIFDDQFSVERPDGSNFTLKIRSTKLEDSAMYFCARSESTAYEQFFGPGTRLTVL.

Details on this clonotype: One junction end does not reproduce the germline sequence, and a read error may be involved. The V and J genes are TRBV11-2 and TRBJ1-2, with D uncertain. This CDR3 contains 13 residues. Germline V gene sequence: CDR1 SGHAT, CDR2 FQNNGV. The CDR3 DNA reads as TGTGCCAGCAGGTTAGACTACGGGTATGGCTACACCTTC. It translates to CASRLDYGYGYTF.

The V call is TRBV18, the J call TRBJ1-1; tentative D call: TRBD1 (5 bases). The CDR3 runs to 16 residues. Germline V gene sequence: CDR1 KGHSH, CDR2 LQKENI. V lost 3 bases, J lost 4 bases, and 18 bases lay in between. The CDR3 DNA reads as TGTGCCAGCTCACCGATTAGGGGAATGGGTTTCACTGAAGCTTTCTTT. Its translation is CASSPIRGMGFTEAFF.

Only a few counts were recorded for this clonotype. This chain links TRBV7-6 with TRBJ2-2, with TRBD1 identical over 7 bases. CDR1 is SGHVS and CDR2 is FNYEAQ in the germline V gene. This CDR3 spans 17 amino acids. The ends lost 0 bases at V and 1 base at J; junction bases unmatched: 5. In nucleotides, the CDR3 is TGTGCCAGCAGCTTAGCGTCCGGACAGGTGAACACCGGGGAGCTGTTTTTT. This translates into CASSLASGQVNTGELFF.

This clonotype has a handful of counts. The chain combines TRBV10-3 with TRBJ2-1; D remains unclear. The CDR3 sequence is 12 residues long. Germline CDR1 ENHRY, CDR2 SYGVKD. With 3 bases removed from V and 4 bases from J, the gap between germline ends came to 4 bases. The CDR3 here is CAISEGYNEQFF. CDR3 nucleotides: TGTGCCATCAGTGAAGGGTACAATGAGCAGTTCTTC.

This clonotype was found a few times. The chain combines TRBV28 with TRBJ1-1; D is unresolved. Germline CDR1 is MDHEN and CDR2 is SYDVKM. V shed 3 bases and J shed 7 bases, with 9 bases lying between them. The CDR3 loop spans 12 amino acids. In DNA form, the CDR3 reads TGTGCCAGCAGTTTTGAGGTCGGTGAAGCTTTCTTT. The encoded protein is CASSFEVGEAFF. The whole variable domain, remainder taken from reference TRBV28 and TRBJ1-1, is DVKVTQSSRYLVKRTGEKVFLECVQDMDHENMFWYRQDPGLGLRLIYFSYDVKMKEKGDIPEGYSVSREKKERFSLILESASTNQTSMYLCASSFEVGEAFFGQGTRLTVV.

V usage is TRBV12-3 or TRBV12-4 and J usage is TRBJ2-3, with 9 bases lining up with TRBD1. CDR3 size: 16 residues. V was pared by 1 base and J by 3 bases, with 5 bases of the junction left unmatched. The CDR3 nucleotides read TGTGCCAGCAGTTTAGGGCCGGGACAGGGTACAGATACGCAGTATTTT. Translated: CASSLGPGQGTDTQYF.

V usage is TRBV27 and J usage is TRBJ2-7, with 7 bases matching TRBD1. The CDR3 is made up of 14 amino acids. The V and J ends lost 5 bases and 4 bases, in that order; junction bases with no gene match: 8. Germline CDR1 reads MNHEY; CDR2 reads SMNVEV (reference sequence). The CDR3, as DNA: TGTGCCAGCAGTCAAACAGGGGTTGGTTACGAGCAGTACTTC. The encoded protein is CASSQTGVGYEQYF.

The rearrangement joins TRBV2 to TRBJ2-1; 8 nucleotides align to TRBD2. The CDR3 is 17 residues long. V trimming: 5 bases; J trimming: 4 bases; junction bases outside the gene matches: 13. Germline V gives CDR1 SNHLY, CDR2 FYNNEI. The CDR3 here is CASSIYSGGAGYNEQFF. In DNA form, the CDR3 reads TGTGCCAGCAGTATCTACTCCGGGGGGGCCGGTTACAATGAGCAGTTCTTC.

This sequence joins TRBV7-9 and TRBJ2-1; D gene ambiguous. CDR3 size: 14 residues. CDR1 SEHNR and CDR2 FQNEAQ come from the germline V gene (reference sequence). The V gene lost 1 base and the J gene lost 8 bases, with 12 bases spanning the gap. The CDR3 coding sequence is TGTGCCAGCAGCTTAGAATCCGGGCAACATGAGCAGTTCTTC. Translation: CASSLESGQHEQFF.